This passage covers 18 T cell receptor beta chains from one sample sequenced in a study of cytomegalovirus exposure and HLA in healthy donors. Researchers ran the PCR with 60 Vbeta and 13 Jbeta primers. TCRdb keeps only in-frame clones here, not all; method: immunoSEQ multiplex PCR. The sample includes some 150,000 clones, more than 75% of them seen just once. Sequencing input: PBMCs. Receptor source: a man younger than 35 in good health and CMV-seropositive.

The J gene is TRBJ2-7, the V gene TRBV4-1; D may be TRBD1 (5 bases). The germline gives CDR1 MGHRA, CDR2 YSYEKL. This CDR3 contains 19 residues. V gave up 0 bases and J gave up 2 bases, with 23 bases separating them. CDR3 sequence: CASSQDEALGEGMPYEQYF. DNA of the CDR3: TGCGCCAGCAGCCAAGATGAGGCCCTAGGGGAAGGTATGCCCTACGAGCAGTACTTC.

J is TRBJ2-7 and V is TRBV27, with TRBD2 matching 13 bases. CDR1 MNHEY and CDR2 SMNVEV come from the germline V gene (reference sequence). After removal of 6 bases from V and 2 bases from J, the junction contained 7 bases not matched to a gene. The CDR3 consists of 16 residues. CDR3 amino acids: CASRYTGTSGTYEQYF. The CDR3 DNA reads TGTGCCAGCAGATATACCGGGACTAGCGGGACCTACGAGCAGTACTTC.

The chain combines TRBV2 with TRBJ2-5; 9 bases match TRBD1. CDR1 is SNHLY, CDR2 FYNNEI, per germline. The trim removed 4 bases at V and 5 bases at J, leaving 2 bases unmatched. The CDR3 runs 13 residues. The CDR3 loop reads CASSGDRVETQYF. The CDR3 region has the DNA TGTGCCAGCAGTGGGGACAGGGTGGAGACCCAGTACTTC.

This clone was recorded a few times. The gene calls are TRBV11-2 and TRBJ1-1, with D perhaps TRBD1 (5 bases). This CDR3 is built from 19 residues. The germline V gene has CDR1 SGHAT and CDR2 FQNNGV. V lost 1 base, J lost 0 bases, and 21 bases lay in between. In DNA form, the CDR3 reads TGTGCCAGCAGCTTAGGTGGTAGGTGGGGCGGCAGGTTGAACACTGAAGCTTTCTTT. Its protein is CASSLGGRWGGRLNTEAFF. The full variable domain, with the rest looked up from reference TRBV11-2 and TRBJ1-1, is EAGVAQSPRYKIIEKRQSVAFWCNPISGHATLYWYQQILGQGPKLLIQFQNNGVVDDSQLPKDRFSAERLKGVDSTLKIQPAKLEDSAVYLCASSLGGRWGGRLNTEAFFGQGTRLTVV.

The CDR3 region is CASSTGTFSYEQYF. CDR3 in DNA: TGCGCCAGCAGCACCGGGACATTCTCCTACGAGCAGTACTTC. V gene TRBV5-1 combines with J gene TRBJ2-7, with TRBD1 as a possible D gene (6 bases). Germline lookup yields CDR1 SGHRS and CDR2 YFSETQ. The CDR3 spans 14 residues. Trimming removed 4 bases at V and 0 bases at J, with 11 bases between.

The CDR3 DNA reads as TGTGCCAGCAGCTTAACGGGGGGCACTGAAGCTTTCTTT. Protein sequence: CASSLTGGTEAFF. This chain joins TRBV5-4 and TRBJ1-1; TRBD1 might be the D (5 bases). CDR1 and CDR2 (germline): SGHNT, YYREEE (reference sequence). There are 13 residues in the CDR3. V lost 2 bases, J lost 4 bases, and 9 bases lay in between. The full variable domain, its missing parts supplied by reference TRBV5-4 and TRBJ1-1, is ETGVTQSPTHLIKTRGQQVTLRCSSQSGHNTVSWYQQALGQGPQFIFQYYREEENGRGNFPPRFSGLQFPNYSSELNVNALELDDSALYLCASSLTGGTEAFFGQGTRLTVV.

The gene calls are TRBV5-6 and TRBJ1-6, with 8 bases matching TRBD1. The CDR3 has 14 residues. CDR1 SGHDT and CDR2 YYEEEE come from the germline V gene. V was clipped by 6 bases and J by 9 bases; unmatched bases: 8. The CDR3 protein is CASTTDRGGSPLHF. The CDR3 nucleotides are TGTGCCAGCACCACCGACAGGGGAGGTTCACCCCTCCACTTT. The variable domain in full, completed from reference TRBV5-6 and TRBJ1-6, reads DAGVTQSPTHLIKTRGQQVTLRCSPKSGHDTVSWYQQALGQGPQFIFQYYEEEERQRGNFPDRFSGHQFPNYSSELNVNALLLGDSALYLCASTTDRGGSPLHFGNGTRLTVT.

The chain couples TRBV10-1 to TRBJ2-2; TRBD2 might be the D (6 bases). Germline values: CDR1 WNHNN, CDR2 SYGVQD (reference sequence). V was clipped by 8 bases and J by 0 bases, with 10 bases between them. This CDR3 has 14 residues. CDR3 nucleotide sequence: TGCGCCAGCCGGAGCGGGTCGAACACCGGGGAGCTGTTTTTT. Translated: CASRSGSNTGELFF.

The chain carries TRBV19 and TRBJ2-6, with 8 nucleotides matching TRBD1. This CDR3 is built from 19 residues. CDR1 LNHDA and CDR2 SQIVND come from the germline V gene (reference sequence). V was clipped by 1 base and J by 2 bases; unmatched bases: 10. CDR3 in amino acids: CASSIAPGQGAPGANVLTF. In DNA, the CDR3 is TGTGCCAGTAGTATAGCCCCCGGGCAGGGGGCGCCTGGGGCCAACGTCCTGACTTTC.

In DNA, the CDR3 is TGTGCCAGCAGTTTTCGGACTAACAATGAGCAGTTCTTC. This gives the protein CASSFRTNNEQFF. This chain links TRBV27 with TRBJ2-1; tentatively, D is TRBD2 (6 bases). CDR3 size: 13 residues. Germline loops: CDR1 MNHEY, CDR2 SMNVEV (reference sequence). V dropped 3 bases and J dropped 5 bases, with 8 bases sitting between them.

The V call is TRBV6-6, the J call TRBJ1-1; 9 bases align to TRBD1. Germline CDR1 reads MNHNY; CDR2 reads SVGAGI (reference sequence). This CDR3 has 12 residues. Trimming cost V 5 bases and J 11 bases; bases outside gene matches: 6. The CDR3 DNA is TGTGCCAGCAGTCCCGGACAGGGGTGGGCTTTCTTT. Protein product: CASSPGQGWAFF.

In its sample, this clone was seen a few times. This chain uses TRBV18 with TRBJ2-5; D call uncertain. V lost 6 bases, J lost 5 bases, and 13 bases lay in between. Looked up from germline, CDR1 is KGHSH and CDR2 is LQKENI. The CDR3 is 13 residues long. CDR3 in amino acids: CASSPSIGETQYF. The CDR3 nucleotides are TGTGCCAGCTCCCCCTCGATCGGGGAGACCCAGTACTTC. Full variable domain (missing parts from reference TRBV18 and TRBJ2-5): NAGVMQNPRHLVRRRGQEARLRCSPMKGHSHVYWYRQLPEEGLKFMVYLQKENIIDESGMPKERFSAEFPKEGPSILRIQQVVRGDSAAYFCASSPSIGETQYFGPGTRLLVL.

This clone was seen once. The chain is built from TRBV27 and TRBJ2-1; 13 nucleotides match TRBD2. After removal of 5 bases from V and 9 bases from J, the junction contained 13 bases not matched to a gene. The germline V gene encodes CDR1 MNHEY and CDR2 SMNVEV (reference sequence). The CDR3 length is 17 residues. The CDR3 is CASSLLQTSGRLGEQFF. The DNA of the CDR3 is TGTGCCAGCAGTCTCCTCCAGACTAGCGGGAGGCTTGGTGAGCAGTTCTTC.

This sequence joins TRBV11-2 and TRBJ1-1; 10 nucleotides align to TRBD1. CDR3 size: 15 residues. J lost 1 base, V lost 6 bases, and 5 bases had no gene match. Germline V CDR1 and CDR2: SGHAT, FQNNGV. As DNA, the CDR3 is TGTGCCAGCAGGTTCCGGGACAGGGGGAACACTGAAGCTTTCTTT. Amino acid sequence: CASRFRDRGNTEAFF.

The gene calls are TRBV1 and TRBJ2-1; TRBD2 is taken as the D call from the table, unchecked against the DNA. TRBV1 is listed as a pseudogene. This CDR3 contains 17 residues. In DNA, the CDR3 is TGCACCAGCAGCAATAAAAATAGCGGAAAACCCTACAATGAGCAGTTCTTC. Translation: CTSSNKNSGKPYNEQFF.

The V call is TRBV12-2, the J call TRBJ2-3; TRBD1, the D gene given by the table, was not confirmed from the DNA. TRBV12-2 is given as a pseudogene. CDR3 length: 18 residues. The CDR3, as DNA: TGTGCAAGTCGTCGGGACAGGGGGCGTAATTTGACGGGAGGCCCGCAGTATTTT. Amino acids: CASRRDRGRNLTGGPQYF.

This clone is medium-sized by share. Here the CDR3 reads CASSVSLGGTEAFF. The CDR3 coding sequence is TGTGCCAGCAGTGTGAGCTTAGGGGGCACTGAAGCTTTCTTT. V is TRBV25-1 and J is TRBJ1-1; possible D gene TRBD1, 6 bases. The ends were cut back, 4 bases at V and 4 bases at J, with 13 bases in the middle. From germline, CDR1 is MGHDK and CDR2 SYGVNS. The CDR3 runs to 14 residues.

J is TRBJ1-1 and V is TRBV5-5; D gene uncertain. The CDR3 length is 14 residues. Germline V gene sequence: CDR1 SGHKS, CDR2 YYEKEE (reference sequence). The V end was cut by 0 bases, the J end by 1 base, with 7 bases between. The CDR3 bases are TGTGCCAGCAGCTTGGGCGATTCGAACACTGAAGCTTTCTTT. It yields the protein CASSLGDSNTEAFF.